This is a list of T cell receptor beta chains from one sample in a study of shared clonotypes between healthy human individuals. This table comes from immunoSEQ multiplex PCR, and its TCRdb copy is limited to in-frame clones, with some not included. The sample contains roughly 2 million clones, almost 96% of which appear only once. Material for sequencing was naive CD4+ T cells sorted from blood. The receptors were sampled from a man between 18 and 29 years old in good health. Both conserved end residues are part of each CDR3. D genes are given only for firm matches. Only some rows state a clone size, as once, few, many or a class for expanded clones.

-	TRBV15	TRBJ2-2	-	CATSETGSRELFF	TGTGCCACCAGCGAGACCGGTTCCAGGGAGCTGTTTTTT
TRBD1	TRBV7-8	TRBJ1-2	-	CASRGTGLGGYTF	TGTGCCAGCAGGGGGACAGGGCTAGGAGGCTACACCTTC
-	TRBV7-2	TRBJ2-3	-	CASSTGLDPYTDTQYF	TGTGCCAGCAGCACGGGACTGGATCCTTACACAGATACGCAGTATTTT
-	TRBV2	TRBJ2-7	-	CASGLSLYEQYF	TGTGCCAGCGGACTGTCTCTCTACGAGCAGTACTTC
-	TRBV6-1	TRBJ1-5	-	CASSEGQYNQPQHF	TGTGCCAGCAGTGAAGGACAGTACAATCAGCCCCAGCATTTT
-	TRBV7-2	TRBJ2-2	-	CASSTGETGELFF	TGTGCCAGCAGCACTGGGGAAACCGGGGAGCTGTTTTTT
-	TRBV5-4	TRBJ1-1	-	CASSLNGGLDITEAFF	TGTGCCAGCAGCTTGAATGGGGGGCTCGATATCACTGAAGCTTTCTTT
TRBD1	TRBV5-4	TRBJ2-7	-	CASSWTGTGTYEQYF	TGTGCCAGCAGCTGGACCGGGACAGGAACCTACGAGCAGTACTTC
-	TRBV30	TRBJ2-5	-	CAWSVPRPTQETQYF	TGTGCCTGGAGTGTCCCCAGACCAACCCAAGAGACCCAGTACTTC
TRBD2	TRBV6-5	TRBJ2-5	-	CASSFSTSGETQYF	TGTGCCAGCAGTTTCTCGACTAGCGGGGAGACCCAGTACTTC
-	TRBV19	TRBJ2-3	-	CASSMLNTDTQYF	TGTGCCAGTAGTATGCTAAACACAGATACGCAGTATTTT
TRBD1	TRBV10-2	TRBJ2-5	-	CASRGTGPGGTQYF	TGCGCCAGCAGAGGGACAGGGCCCGGGGGGACCCAGTACTTC
-	TRBV11-3	TRBJ1-1	-	CASSRDGGGTEAFF	TGTGCCAGCAGCAGAGACGGGGGGGGCACTGAAGCTTTCTTT
-	TRBV30	TRBJ1-5	once	CASSTAGGQPQHF	TGTGCCTCCTCGACCGCGGGAGGTCAGCCCCAGCATTTT
-	TRBV6-5	TRBJ1-2	-	CASRNLTPGYGYTF	TGTGCCAGCAGGAATTTGACGCCGGGCTATGGCTACACCTTC
TRBD1	TRBV18	TRBJ2-7	-	CASSPDRVTYEQYF	TGTGCCAGCTCACCAGACAGGGTCACATACGAGCAGTACTTC